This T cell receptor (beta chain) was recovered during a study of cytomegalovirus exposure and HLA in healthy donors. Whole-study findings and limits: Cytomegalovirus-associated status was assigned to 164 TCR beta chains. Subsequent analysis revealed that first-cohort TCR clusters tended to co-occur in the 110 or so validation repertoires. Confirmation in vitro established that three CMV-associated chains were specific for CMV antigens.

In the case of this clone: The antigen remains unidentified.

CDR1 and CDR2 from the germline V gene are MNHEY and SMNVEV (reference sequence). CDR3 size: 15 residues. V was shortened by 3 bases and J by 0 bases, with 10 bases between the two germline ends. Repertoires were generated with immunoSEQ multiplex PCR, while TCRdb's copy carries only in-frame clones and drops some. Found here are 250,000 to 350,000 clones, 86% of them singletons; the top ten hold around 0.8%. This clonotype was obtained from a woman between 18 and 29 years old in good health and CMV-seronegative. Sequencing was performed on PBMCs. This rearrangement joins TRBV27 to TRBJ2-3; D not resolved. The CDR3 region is CASSFQAQSTDTQYF. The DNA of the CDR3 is TGTGCCAGCAGTTTTCAAGCGCAGAGCACAGATACGCAGTATTTT.